This TCR beta chain came from a study of blood T cell repertoires in COVID-19. Overall study: Acute and convalescent COVID-19 samples came from the United States, Italy and Spain.

Sequencing was performed with immunoSEQ multiplex PCR; in TCRdb, only in-frame clones are kept and a portion is missing. Counted here are 140,000 to 150,000 clones, roughly 79% occurring once; the ten biggest clones make up about 1.8%. The CDR3 has 17 amino acids. Germline CDR1 SGHRS, CDR2 YFSETQ. Germline trimming cut 1 base from V and 5 bases from J; bases unmatched to any gene: 5. What was sequenced was peripheral blood. The V gene is TRBV5-1, the J gene TRBJ2-3; TRBD2 aligns across 15 bases. This clonotype originated in a woman aged 60-75 years with acute or convalescent COVID-19. CDR3 coding DNA: TGCGCCAGCAGCTTGATAGGACTAGCGGGAGGGGGAGATACGCAGTATTTT. This translates into CASSLIGLAGGGDTQYF.